The clone carrying this T cell receptor (beta chain) was observed a few times. The antigen remains undetermined. Time point denoted: persistent/refractory GD, antithyroid drugs over 5 years with positive TRAb. The TCR library used RNA extracted from PBMCs. American Thyroid Association guidelines defined how Graves' disease was diagnosed. Through Arm-PCR of CDR3 regions and iRepertoire HTBI primers, TCR beta libraries were built. TCRdb re-analysed the multiplex PCR reads in MiXCR, keeping a single row per CDR3 protein. The sample lists approximately 380,000 distinct CDR3 sequences, 20% seen once, with around 20% in the top ten. The sample comes from a study of regulatory T cells in long-lasting Graves disease. Broader study findings: Accuracy was perhaps lowered by the small sample size. TRBV28, TRBJ1-2 and TRBJ2-5 were favored in persistent disease. Rather than thyroid tissue, only peripheral blood underwent study.

The CDR3 contains 16 residues. From germline, CDR1 is SGDLS and CDR2 YYNGEE. With 3 bases clipped from V and 11 bases from J, the junction kept 15 bases outside the gene matches. The source was peripheral blood mononuclear cells (PBMCs), collected when the disease was refractory, from a patient treated with antithyroid drugs. The chain joins TRBV9 to TRBJ1-4; 8 nucleotides align to TRBD1. This TCR came from a female donor with Graves disease. The CDR3 loop is CASSDSIGTGSSKLFF. The CDR3 DNA reads TGTGCCAGCAGCGATTCAATTGGGACAGGTAGTTCGAAACTGTTTTTT.